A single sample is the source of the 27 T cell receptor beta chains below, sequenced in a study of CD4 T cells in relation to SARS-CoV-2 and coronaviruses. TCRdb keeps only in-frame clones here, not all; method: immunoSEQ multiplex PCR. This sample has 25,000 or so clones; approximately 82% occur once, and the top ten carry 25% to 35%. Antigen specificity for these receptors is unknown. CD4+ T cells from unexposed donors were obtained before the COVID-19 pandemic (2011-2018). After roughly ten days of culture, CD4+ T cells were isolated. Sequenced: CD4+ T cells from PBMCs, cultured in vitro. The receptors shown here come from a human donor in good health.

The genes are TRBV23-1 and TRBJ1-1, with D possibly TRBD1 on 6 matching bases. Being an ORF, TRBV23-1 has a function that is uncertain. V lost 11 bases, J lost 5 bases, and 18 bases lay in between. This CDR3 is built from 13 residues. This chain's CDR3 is CAARGGAGTEAFF. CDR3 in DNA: TGCGCCGCCCGGGGGGGCGCGGGGACTGAAGCTTTCTTT.

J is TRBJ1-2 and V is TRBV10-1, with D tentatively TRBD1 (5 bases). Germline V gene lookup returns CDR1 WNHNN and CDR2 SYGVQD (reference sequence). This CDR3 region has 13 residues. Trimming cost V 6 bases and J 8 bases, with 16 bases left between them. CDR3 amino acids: CASSQDTFGGYTF. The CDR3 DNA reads TGCGCCAGCAGCCAGGACACCTTCGGGGGCTACACCTTC.

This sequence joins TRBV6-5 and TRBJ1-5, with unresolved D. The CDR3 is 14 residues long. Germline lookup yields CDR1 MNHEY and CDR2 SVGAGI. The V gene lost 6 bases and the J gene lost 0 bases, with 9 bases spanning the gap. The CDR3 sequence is CASRGSNSNQPQHF. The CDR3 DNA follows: TGTGCCAGCAGAGGTAGTAATAGCAATCAGCCCCAGCATTTT.

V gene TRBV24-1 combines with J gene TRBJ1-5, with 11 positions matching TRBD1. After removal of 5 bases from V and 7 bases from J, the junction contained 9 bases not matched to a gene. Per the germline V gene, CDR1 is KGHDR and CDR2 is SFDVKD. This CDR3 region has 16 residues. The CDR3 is CATSAAGQGGRQPQHF. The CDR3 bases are TGTGCCACCAGTGCCGCGGGACAGGGGGGTAGACAGCCCCAGCATTTT.

The CDR3: CASSVASGRLDTQYF. DNA for the CDR3: TGTGCCAGCAGCGTAGCTAGCGGGAGGCTGGATACGCAGTATTTT. This chain connects TRBV9 to TRBJ2-3; TRBD2 agrees at 11 bases. Germline V gene lookup returns CDR1 SGDLS and CDR2 YYNGEE. The CDR3 is 15 amino acids. The V segment lost 0 bases and the J segment 6 bases; nucleotides outside the gene matches: 3.

CDR3 region: CASSESGNIYTF. The DNA for the CDR3 is TGTGCCAGCAGTGAATCAGGAAATATCTACACCTTC. This chain joins TRBV6-1 and TRBJ1-2; no firm D call. The CDR3 length is 12 residues. Germline V gene sequence: CDR1 MNHNS, CDR2 SASEGT. V was cut by 2 bases and J by 10 bases, with 11 bases left in between.

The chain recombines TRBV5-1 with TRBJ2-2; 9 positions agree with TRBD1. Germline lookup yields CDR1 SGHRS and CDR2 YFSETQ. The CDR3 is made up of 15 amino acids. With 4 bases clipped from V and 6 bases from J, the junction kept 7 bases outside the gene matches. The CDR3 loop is CASSGGQGRAGELFF. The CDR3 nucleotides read TGCGCCAGCAGCGGGGGACAGGGAAGGGCCGGGGAGCTGTTTTTT.

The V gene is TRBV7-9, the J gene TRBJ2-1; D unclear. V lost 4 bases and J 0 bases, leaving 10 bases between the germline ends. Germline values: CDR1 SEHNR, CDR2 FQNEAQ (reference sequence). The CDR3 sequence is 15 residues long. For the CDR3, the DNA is TGTGCCAGCAGCTCAACCGACGGCTCCTACAATGAGCAGTTCTTC. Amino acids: CASSSTDGSYNEQFF.

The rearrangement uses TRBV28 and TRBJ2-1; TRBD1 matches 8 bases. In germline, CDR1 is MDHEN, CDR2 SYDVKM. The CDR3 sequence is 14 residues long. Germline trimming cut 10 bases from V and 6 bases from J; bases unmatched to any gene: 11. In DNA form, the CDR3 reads TGTGCCACAGATCAGGGACAGGCCTCCAATGAGCAGTTCTTC. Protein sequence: CATDQGQASNEQFF. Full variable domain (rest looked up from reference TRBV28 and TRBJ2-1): DVKVTQSSRYLVKRTGEKVFLECVQDMDHENMFWYRQDPGLGLRLIYFSYDVKMKEKGDIPEGYSVSREKKERFSLILESASTNQTSMYLCATDQGQASNEQFFGPGTRLTVL.

This CDR3 is CASSLLSTGLTF. In DNA, the CDR3 is TGTGCCAGCAGCTTACTATCGACCGGTCTCACCTTC. The chain joins TRBV11-1 to TRBJ1-2; the D is unclear. Germline CDR1 is SGHAT and CDR2 is FQDESV (reference sequence). The CDR3 extends over 12 amino acids. V was pared by 2 bases and J by 13 bases, with 14 bases between.

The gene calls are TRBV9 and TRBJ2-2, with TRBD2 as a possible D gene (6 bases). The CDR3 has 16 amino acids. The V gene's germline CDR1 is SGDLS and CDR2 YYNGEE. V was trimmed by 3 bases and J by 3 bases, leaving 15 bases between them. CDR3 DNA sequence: TGTGCCAGCAGCGCCCCCGGGGGTTTCGACACCGGGGAGCTGTTTTTT. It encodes CASSAPGGFDTGELFF.

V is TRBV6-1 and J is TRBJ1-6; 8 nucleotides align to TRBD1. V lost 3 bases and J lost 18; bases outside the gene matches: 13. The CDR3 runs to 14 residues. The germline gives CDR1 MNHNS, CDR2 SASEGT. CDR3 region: CASSEGQAIPPRHF. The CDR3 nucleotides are TGTGCCAGCAGTGAGGGACAGGCGATCCCGCCACGCCACTTT.

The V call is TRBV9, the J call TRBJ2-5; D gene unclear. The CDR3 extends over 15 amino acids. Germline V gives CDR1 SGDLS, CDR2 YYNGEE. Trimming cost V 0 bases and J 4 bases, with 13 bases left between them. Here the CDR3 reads CASSVEGQDLETQYF. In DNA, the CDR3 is TGTGCCAGCAGCGTAGAAGGTCAGGACCTAGAGACCCAGTACTTC.

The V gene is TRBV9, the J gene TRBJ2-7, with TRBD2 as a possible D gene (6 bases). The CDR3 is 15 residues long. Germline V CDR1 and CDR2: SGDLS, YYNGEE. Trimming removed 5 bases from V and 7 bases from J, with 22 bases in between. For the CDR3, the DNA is TGTGCCAGCAGACGTACCGGGACTTCGGCGGGGGAGCAGTACTTC. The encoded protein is CASRRTGTSAGEQYF.

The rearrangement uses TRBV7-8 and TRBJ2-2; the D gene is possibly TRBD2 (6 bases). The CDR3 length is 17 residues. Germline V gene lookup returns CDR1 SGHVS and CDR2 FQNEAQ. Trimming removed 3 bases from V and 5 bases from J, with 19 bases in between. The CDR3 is CASSFWSGRKGTGELFF. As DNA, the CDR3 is TGTGCCAGCAGCTTTTGGAGCGGGCGGAAAGGGACCGGGGAGCTGTTTTTT. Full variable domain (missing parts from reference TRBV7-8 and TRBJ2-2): GAGVSQSPRYKVAKRGQDVALRCDPISGHVSLFWYQQALGQGPEFLTYFQNEAQLDKSGLPSDRFFAERPEGSVSTLKIQRTQQEDSAVYLCASSFWSGRKGTGELFFGEGSRLTVL.

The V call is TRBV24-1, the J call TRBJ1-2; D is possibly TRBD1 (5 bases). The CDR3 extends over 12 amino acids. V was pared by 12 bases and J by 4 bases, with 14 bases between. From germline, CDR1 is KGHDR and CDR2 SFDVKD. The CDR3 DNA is TGTGCCTCCGGAGGGGCTGTCTATGGCTACACCTTC. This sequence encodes CASGGAVYGYTF.

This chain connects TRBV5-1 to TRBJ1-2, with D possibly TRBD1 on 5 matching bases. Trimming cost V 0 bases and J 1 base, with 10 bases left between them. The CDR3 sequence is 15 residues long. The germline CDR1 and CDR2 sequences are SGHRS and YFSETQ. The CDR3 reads CASSLGDADNYGYTF. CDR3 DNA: TGCGCCAGCAGCTTGGGGGACGCCGATAACTATGGCTACACCTTC.

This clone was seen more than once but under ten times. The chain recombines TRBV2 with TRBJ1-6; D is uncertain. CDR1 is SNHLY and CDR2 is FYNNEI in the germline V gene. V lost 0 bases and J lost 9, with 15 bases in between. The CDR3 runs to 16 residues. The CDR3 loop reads CASSEARSYIGSPLHF. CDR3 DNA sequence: TGTGCCAGCAGTGAAGCGAGGAGTTATATAGGTTCACCCCTCCACTTT.

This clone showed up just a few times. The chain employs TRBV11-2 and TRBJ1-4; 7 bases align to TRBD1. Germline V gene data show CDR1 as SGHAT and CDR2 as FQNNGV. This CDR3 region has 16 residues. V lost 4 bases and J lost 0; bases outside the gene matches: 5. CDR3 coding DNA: TGTGCCAGCAGCTCCCTGGGACAGCCAACTAATGAAAAACTGTTTTTT. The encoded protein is CASSSLGQPTNEKLFF.

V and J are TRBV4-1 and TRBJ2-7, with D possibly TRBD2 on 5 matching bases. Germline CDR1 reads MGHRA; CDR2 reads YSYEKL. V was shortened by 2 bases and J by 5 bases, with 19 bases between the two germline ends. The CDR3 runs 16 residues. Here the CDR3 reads CASSQPGASGIHEQYF. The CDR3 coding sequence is TGCGCCAGCAGCCAACCAGGCGCCTCCGGGATCCACGAGCAGTACTTC.

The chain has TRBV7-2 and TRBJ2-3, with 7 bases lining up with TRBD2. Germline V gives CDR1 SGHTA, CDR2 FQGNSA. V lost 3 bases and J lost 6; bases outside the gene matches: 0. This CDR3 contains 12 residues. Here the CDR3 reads CASSFSGDTQYF. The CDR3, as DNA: TGTGCCAGCAGCTTTAGCGGGGATACGCAGTATTTT.

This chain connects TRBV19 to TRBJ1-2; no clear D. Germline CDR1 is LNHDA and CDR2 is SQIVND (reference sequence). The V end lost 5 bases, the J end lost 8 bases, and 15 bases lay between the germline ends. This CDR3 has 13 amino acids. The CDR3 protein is CASSVRTRDGYTF. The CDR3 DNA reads TGTGCCAGTAGTGTACGGACTCGCGACGGCTACACCTTC.

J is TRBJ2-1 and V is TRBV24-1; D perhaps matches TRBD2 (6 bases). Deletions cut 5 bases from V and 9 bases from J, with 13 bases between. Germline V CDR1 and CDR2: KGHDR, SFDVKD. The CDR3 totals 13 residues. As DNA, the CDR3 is TGTGCCACCAGTGTTCCGACTAGACTTGAGCAGTTCTTC. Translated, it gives CATSVPTRLEQFF.

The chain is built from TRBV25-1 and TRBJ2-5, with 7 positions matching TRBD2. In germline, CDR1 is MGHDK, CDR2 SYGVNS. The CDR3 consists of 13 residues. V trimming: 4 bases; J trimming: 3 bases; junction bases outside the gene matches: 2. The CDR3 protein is CASSGGREETQYF. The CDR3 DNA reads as TGTGCCAGCAGTGGAGGGAGGGAAGAGACCCAGTACTTC.

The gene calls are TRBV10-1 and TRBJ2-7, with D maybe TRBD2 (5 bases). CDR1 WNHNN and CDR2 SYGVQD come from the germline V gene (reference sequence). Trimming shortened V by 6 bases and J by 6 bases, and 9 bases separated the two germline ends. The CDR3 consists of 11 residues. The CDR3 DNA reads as TGCGCCAGCAGCTCGGGGTTCGAGCAGTACTTC. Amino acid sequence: CASSSGFEQYF.

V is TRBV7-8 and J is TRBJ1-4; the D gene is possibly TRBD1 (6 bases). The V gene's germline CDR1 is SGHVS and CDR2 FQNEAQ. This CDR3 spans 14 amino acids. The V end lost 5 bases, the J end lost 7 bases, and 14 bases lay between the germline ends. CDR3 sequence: CASSTGGAGEKLFF. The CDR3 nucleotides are TGTGCCAGCAGCACCGGGGGGGCCGGTGAAAAACTGTTTTTT.

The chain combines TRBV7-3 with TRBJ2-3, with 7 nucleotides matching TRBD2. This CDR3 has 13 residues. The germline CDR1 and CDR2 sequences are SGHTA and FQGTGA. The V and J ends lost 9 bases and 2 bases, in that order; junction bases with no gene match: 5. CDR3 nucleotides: TGTGCCAGTGGACTAGACTTCACAGATACGCAGTATTTT. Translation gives CASGLDFTDTQYF.